Listed below are T cell receptor beta chains from one sample, sequenced in a study of PD-1 blockade in classical Hodgkin lymphoma. The data were produced by immunoSEQ multiplex PCR, yet TCRdb's version contains in-frame clones alone and is incomplete. The sample consists of approximately 21,000 clones, approximately 90% of them appearing once. Sequencing input: CD8+ T cells from blood. The origin of the receptors is a human donor with classical Hodgkin lymphoma. CDR3s include the opening cysteine and the closing phenylalanine or tryptophan. D genes are given only for firm matches. Clone size is stated in some rows and not others, as once, few, many or a class when expanded.

D gene: -
V gene: TRBV25-1
J gene: TRBJ1-3
clone size: -
CDR3 protein: CASSFGGSGNTIYF
CDR3 DNA: TGTGCCAGCAGTTTTGGTGGGTCTGGAAACACCATATATTTT

D gene: -
V gene: TRBV28
J gene: TRBJ1-1
clone size: -
CDR3 protein: CASSLYRSGTEAFF
CDR3 DNA: TGTGCCAGCAGTTTATACCGGTCGGGCACTGAAGCTTTCTTT

D gene: -
V gene: TRBV5-1
J gene: TRBJ2-5
clone size: -
CDR3 protein: CASSFGYSVEETQYF
CDR3 DNA: TGCGCCAGCAGCTTTGGGTATAGCGTCGAAGAGACCCAGTACTTC

D gene: TRBD2
V gene: TRBV4-1
J gene: TRBJ2-5
clone size: -
CDR3 protein: CASSQDPASGQETQYF
CDR3 DNA: TGCGCCAGCAGCCAAGATCCGGCTAGCGGGCAAGAGACCCAGTACTTC

D gene: TRBD2
V gene: TRBV28
J gene: TRBJ2-1
clone size: -
CDR3 protein: CASSLSPGRTSGNEQFF
CDR3 DNA: TGTGCCAGCAGTTTATCCCCCGGGAGGACTAGCGGCAATGAGCAGTTCTTC

D gene: -
V gene: TRBV11-1
J gene: TRBJ1-5
clone size: -
CDR3 protein: CASSLANRGGQPQHF
CDR3 DNA: TGTGCCAGCAGCTTAGCGAATAGGGGGGGTCAGCCCCAGCATTTT

D gene: -
V gene: TRBV29-1
J gene: TRBJ2-5
clone size: -
CDR3 protein: CSVDRQLFQETQYF
CDR3 DNA: TGCAGCGTTGATAGGCAGTTATTTCAAGAGACCCAGTACTTC

D gene: -
V gene: TRBV27
J gene: TRBJ1-1
clone size: -
CDR3 protein: CASSADTGITEAFF
CDR3 DNA: TGTGCCAGCAGTGCCGACACAGGAATAACTGAAGCTTTCTTT

D gene: -
V gene: TRBV29-1
J gene: TRBJ1-2
clone size: -
CDR3 protein: CSAVEAGPYGYTF
CDR3 DNA: TGCAGCGCTGTGGAAGCGGGTCCCTATGGCTACACCTTC

D gene: TRBD1
V gene: TRBV4-3
J gene: TRBJ2-7
clone size: -
CDR3 protein: CASSPGQGSYEQYF
CDR3 DNA: TGCGCCAGCAGCCCGGGACAGGGGTCCTACGAGCAGTACTTC

D gene: -
V gene: TRBV4-3
J gene: TRBJ2-7
clone size: -
CDR3 protein: CASSQGPGANEQYF
CDR3 DNA: TGCGCCAGCAGCCAAGGCCCGGGGGCGAACGAGCAGTACTTC

D gene: TRBD1
V gene: TRBV28
J gene: TRBJ2-5
clone size: -
CDR3 protein: CASSKKGQQQETQYF
CDR3 DNA: TGTGCCAGCAGCAAGAAGGGACAGCAACAAGAGACCCAGTACTTC

D gene: -
V gene: TRBV19
J gene: TRBJ2-7
clone size: -
CDR3 protein: CASTPGPTLNYEQYF
CDR3 DNA: TGTGCCAGTACCCCCGGGCCGACGCTAAACTACGAGCAGTACTTC

D gene: -
V gene: TRBV9
J gene: TRBJ1-1
clone size: -
CDR3 protein: CASSVLPHNTEAFF
CDR3 DNA: TGTGCCAGCAGCGTATTGCCTCATAACACTGAAGCTTTCTTT

D gene: -
V gene: TRBV7-3
J gene: TRBJ1-1
clone size: -
CDR3 protein: CASSLGGANTEAFF
CDR3 DNA: TGTGCCAGCAGCTTAGGCGGGGCCAACACTGAAGCTTTCTTT

D gene: TRBD1
V gene: TRBV20-1
J gene: TRBJ2-1
clone size: -
CDR3 protein: CSAIPRDRGFF
CDR3 DNA: TGCAGTGCTATCCCCCGGGACAGGGGGTTCTTC

D gene: -
V gene: TRBV9
J gene: TRBJ2-1
clone size: -
CDR3 protein: CASSVGVLGEQFF
CDR3 DNA: TGTGCCAGCAGCGTAGGAGTGCTCGGTGAGCAGTTCTTC

D gene: -
V gene: TRBV25-1
J gene: TRBJ1-4
clone size: -
CDR3 protein: CASSGQAREKLFF
CDR3 DNA: TGTGCCAGCAGTGGACAGGCACGGGAAAAACTGTTTTTT

D gene: -
V gene: TRBV2
J gene: TRBJ2-1
clone size: once
CDR3 protein: CASSEWLLKYNEQFF
CDR3 DNA: TGTGCCAGCAGTGAGTGGCTACTGAAATACAATGAGCAGTTCTTC

D gene: -
V gene: TRBV7-6
J gene: TRBJ2-1
clone size: -
CDR3 protein: CASSLGVDPPANEQFF
CDR3 DNA: TGTGCCAGCAGCTTAGGGGTAGACCCCCCGGCCAATGAGCAGTTCTTC

D gene: TRBD2
V gene: TRBV27
J gene: TRBJ2-1
clone size: -
CDR3 protein: CASSFGGGYNEQFF
CDR3 DNA: TGTGCCAGCAGTTTTGGGGGGGGCTACAATGAGCAGTTCTTC

D gene: -
V gene: TRBV30
J gene: TRBJ1-1
clone size: few
CDR3 protein: CAWSTGVLPGAFF
CDR3 DNA: TGTGCCTGGAGTACCGGGGTACTGCCCGGAGCTTTCTTT

D gene: TRBD1
V gene: TRBV4-1
J gene: TRBJ1-1
clone size: -
CDR3 protein: CASGSGTGGLGVDTEAFF
CDR3 DNA: TGCGCCAGCGGGTCGGGGACAGGGGGCTTGGGAGTTGACACTGAAGCTTTCTTT

D gene: -
V gene: TRBV4-3
J gene: TRBJ2-4
clone size: -
CDR3 protein: CASSARLRVGWDIQYF
CDR3 DNA: TGCGCCAGCAGCGCAAGATTAAGGGTAGGATGGGACATTCAGTACTTC

D gene: -
V gene: TRBV28
J gene: TRBJ1-2
clone size: -
CDR3 protein: CASSWGGTGGYTF
CDR3 DNA: TGTGCCAGCAGCTGGGGAGGTACTGGTGGCTACACCTTC